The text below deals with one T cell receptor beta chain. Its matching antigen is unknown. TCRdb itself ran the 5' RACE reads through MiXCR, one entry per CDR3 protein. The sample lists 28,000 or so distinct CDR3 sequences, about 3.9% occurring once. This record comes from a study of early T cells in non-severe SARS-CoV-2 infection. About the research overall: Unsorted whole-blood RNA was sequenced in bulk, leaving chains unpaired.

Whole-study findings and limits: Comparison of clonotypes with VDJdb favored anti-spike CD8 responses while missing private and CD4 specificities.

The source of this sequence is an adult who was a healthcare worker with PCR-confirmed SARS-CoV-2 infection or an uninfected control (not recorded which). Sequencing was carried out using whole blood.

CDR3 bases: TGTGCCAGCAGCCCCAAGTTTGTGGGACAGGGGCCCGAGCAGTACTTC. Its protein is CASSPKFVGQGPEQYF. The chain has TRBV7-8 and TRBJ2-7, with 10 positions matching TRBD1. From germline, CDR1 is SGHVS and CDR2 FQNEAQ. This CDR3 has 16 amino acids. Trimming removed 5 bases from V and 6 bases from J; junction bases left unmatched: 13. Using reference TRBV7-8 and TRBJ2-7 for the parts outside the CDR3, the full variable domain is GAGVSQSPRYKVAKRGQDVALRCDPISGHVSLFWYQQALGQGPEFLTYFQNEAQLDKSGLPSDRFFAERPEGSVSTLKIQRTQQEDSAVYLCASSPKFVGQGPEQYFGPGTRLTVT.